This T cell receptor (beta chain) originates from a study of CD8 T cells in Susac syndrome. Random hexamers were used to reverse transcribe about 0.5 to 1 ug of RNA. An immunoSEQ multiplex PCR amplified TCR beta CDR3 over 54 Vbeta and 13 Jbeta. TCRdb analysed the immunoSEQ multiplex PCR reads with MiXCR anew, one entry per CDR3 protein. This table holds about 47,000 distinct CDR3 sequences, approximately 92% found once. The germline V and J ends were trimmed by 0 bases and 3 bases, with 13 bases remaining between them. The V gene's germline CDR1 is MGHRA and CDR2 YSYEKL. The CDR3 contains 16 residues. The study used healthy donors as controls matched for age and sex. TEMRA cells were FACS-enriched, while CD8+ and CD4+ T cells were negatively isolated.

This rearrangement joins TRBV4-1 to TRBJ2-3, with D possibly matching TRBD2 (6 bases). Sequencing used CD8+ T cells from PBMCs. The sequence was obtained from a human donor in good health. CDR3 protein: CASSQDGAGPTDTQYF. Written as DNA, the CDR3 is TGCGCCAGCAGCCAAGATGGAGCGGGCCCTACAGATACGCAGTATTTT.